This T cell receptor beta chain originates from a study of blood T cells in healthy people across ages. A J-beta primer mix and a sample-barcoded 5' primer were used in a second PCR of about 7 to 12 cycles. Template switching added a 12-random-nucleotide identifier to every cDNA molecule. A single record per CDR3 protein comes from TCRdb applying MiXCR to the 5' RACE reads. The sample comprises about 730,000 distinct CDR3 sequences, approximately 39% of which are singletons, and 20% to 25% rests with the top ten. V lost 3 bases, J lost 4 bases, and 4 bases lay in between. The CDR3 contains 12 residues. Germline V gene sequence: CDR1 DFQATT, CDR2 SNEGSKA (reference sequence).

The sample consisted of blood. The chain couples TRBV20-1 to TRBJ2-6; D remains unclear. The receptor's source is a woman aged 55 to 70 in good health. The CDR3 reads CSARAGANVLTF. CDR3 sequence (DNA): TGCAGTGCTAGGGCGGGGGCCAACGTCCTGACTTTC.